This T cell receptor beta chain was found in a study of cytomegalovirus exposure and HLA in healthy donors. Study-wide context: From HLA-typed donors, an early data release held tens of millions of unique TCRs.

Overall study results and limits: Analysis was carried out at a later point, and it linked a missense DCLRE1C variant to TCR beta V- and J-gene trimming. Accurate prediction of HLA-A and HLA-B alleles (for most subjects) was reportedly achieved from TCR beta sequences. By a later analysis, the bulk of CMV-associated TCR beta chains appeared HLA-restricted.

The V end lost 7 bases, the J end lost 9 bases, and 16 bases lay between the germline ends. CDR1 is SGHRS and CDR2 is YFSETQ in the germline V gene. The CDR3 runs to 12 residues. As regards this clone: Its cognate antigen is unknown.

Primers for the PCR totalled 60 Vbeta and 13 Jbeta. TCRdb's copy holds only in-frame clones and misses some; the assay was immunoSEQ multiplex PCR. The table lists around 94,000 clones, roughly 78% of them singletons, with about 4.4% in the top ten. The rearrangement links TRBV5-1 to TRBJ2-5; D perhaps matches TRBD2 (5 bases). The sample comprised PBMCs. This receptor was obtained from a male donor in good health and CMV-seropositive. The CDR3: CASCGPRRPQYF. In DNA form, the CDR3 reads TGCGCCAGCTGCGGGCCGCGCAGGCCCCAGTACTTC.